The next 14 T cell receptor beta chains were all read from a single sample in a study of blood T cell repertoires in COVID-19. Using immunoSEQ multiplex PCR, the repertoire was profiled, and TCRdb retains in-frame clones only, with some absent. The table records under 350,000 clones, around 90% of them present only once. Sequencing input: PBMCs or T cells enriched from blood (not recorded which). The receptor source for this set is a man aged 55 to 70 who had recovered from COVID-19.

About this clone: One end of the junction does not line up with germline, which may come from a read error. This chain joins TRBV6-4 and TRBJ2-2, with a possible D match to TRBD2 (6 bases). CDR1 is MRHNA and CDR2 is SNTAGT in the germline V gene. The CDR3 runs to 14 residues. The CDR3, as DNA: TGTGCCAGCCGTGAGGGCAGCGGGACCGGGGAGCTGTTTTTT. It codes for CASREGSGTGELFF.

Here the CDR3 reads CASSHTDNQPQHF. The CDR3 coding sequence is TGTGCCAGCAGCCATACAGATAATCAGCCCCAGCATTTT. The V call is TRBV11-2, the J call TRBJ1-5, with no clear D. The CDR3 is 13 amino acids. Germline CDR1 and CDR2: SGHAT and FQNNGV. Between the trimmed V and J ends, which lost 5 bases and 4 bases, there was a span of 9 bases.

The CDR3 coding sequence is TGCGCCAGCAGCTTGAGTAGCGTGGGCACCGGGGAGCTGTTTTTT. Translated: CASSLSSVGTGELFF. V and J are TRBV5-1 and TRBJ2-2, with D possibly being TRBD2 (5 bases). This CDR3 comprises 15 residues. Trimming cost V 1 base and J 4 bases, with 11 bases left between them. Germline CDR1 and CDR2: SGHRS and YFSETQ.

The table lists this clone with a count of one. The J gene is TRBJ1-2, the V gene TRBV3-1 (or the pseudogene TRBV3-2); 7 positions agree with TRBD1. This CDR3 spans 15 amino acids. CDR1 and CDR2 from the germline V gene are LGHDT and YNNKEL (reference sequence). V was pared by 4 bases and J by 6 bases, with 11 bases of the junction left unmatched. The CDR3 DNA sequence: TGTGCCAGCAGCCCAATGAGGGGGCGCGTCGATGGCTACACCTTC. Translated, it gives CASSPMRGRVDGYTF.

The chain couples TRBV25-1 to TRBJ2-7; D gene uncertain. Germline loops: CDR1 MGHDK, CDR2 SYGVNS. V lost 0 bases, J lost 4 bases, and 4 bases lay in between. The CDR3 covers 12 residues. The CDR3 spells CASSEYVYEQYF. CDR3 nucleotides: TGTGCCAGCAGTGAATATGTATACGAGCAGTACTTC.

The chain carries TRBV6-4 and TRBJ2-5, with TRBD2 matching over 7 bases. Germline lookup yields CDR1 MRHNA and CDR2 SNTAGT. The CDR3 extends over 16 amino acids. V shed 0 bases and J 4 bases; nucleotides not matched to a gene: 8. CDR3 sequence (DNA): TGTGCCAGCAGTGACTCGGGCGGGAGCGCCCCAGAGACCCAGTACTTC. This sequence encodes CASSDSGGSAPETQYF.

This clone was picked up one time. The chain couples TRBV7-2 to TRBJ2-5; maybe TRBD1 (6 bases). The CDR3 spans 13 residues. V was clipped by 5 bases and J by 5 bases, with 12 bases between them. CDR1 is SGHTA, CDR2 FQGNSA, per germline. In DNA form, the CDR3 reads TGTGCCAGCAGCATTTACAGGGAGGAGACCCAGTACTTC. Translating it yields CASSIYREETQYF.

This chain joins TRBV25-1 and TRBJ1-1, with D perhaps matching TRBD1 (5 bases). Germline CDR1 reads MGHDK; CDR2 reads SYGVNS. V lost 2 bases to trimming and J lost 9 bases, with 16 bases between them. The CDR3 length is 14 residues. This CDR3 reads CASSEAPWGDKAFF. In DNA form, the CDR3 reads TGTGCCAGCAGTGAAGCCCCTTGGGGGGATAAAGCTTTCTTT.

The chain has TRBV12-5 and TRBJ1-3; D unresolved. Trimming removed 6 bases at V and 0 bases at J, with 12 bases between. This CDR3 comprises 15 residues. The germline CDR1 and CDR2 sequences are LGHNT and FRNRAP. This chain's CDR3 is CASGRETGSGNTIYF. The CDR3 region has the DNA TGTGCTAGTGGACGGGAGACGGGCTCTGGAAACACCATATATTTT. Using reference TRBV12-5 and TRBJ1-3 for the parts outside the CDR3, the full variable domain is DARVTQTPRHKVTEMGQEVTMRCQPILGHNTVFWYRQTMMQGLELLAYFRNRAPLDDSGMPKDRFSAEMPDATLATLKIQPSEPRDSAVYFCASGRETGSGNTIYFGEGSWLTVV.

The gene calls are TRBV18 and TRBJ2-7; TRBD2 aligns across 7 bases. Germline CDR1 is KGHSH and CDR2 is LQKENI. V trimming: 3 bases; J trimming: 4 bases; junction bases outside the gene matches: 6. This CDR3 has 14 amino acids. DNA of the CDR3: TGTGCCAGCTCACCCACTGCGGGGGAATACGAGCAGTACTTC. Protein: CASSPTAGEYEQYF.

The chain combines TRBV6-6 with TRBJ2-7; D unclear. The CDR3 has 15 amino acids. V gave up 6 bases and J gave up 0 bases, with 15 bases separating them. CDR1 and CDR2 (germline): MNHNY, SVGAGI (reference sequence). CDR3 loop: CASSLPSAYSYEQYF. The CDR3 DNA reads TGTGCCAGCAGCCTCCCGAGCGCCTACTCCTACGAGCAGTACTTC.

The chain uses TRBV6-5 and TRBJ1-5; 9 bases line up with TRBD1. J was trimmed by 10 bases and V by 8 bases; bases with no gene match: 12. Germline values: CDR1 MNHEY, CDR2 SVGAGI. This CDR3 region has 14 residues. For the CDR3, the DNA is TGTGCCAGCCGCACGGGACAGGGTATCCAACCCCAGCATTTT. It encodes CASRTGQGIQPQHF.

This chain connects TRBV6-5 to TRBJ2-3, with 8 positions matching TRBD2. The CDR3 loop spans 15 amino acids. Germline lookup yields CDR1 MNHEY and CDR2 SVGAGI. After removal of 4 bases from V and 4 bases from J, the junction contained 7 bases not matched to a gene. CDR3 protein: CASSSRQREPDTQYF. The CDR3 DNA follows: TGTGCCAGCAGTTCCCGACAGCGGGAGCCAGATACGCAGTATTTT.

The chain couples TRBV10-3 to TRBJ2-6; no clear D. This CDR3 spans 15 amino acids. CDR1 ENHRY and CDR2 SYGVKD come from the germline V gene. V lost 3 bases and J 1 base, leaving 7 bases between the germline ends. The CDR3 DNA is TGTGCCATCAGTGATCCGGAGTCTGGGGCCAACGTCCTGACTTTC. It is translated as CAISDPESGANVLTF.